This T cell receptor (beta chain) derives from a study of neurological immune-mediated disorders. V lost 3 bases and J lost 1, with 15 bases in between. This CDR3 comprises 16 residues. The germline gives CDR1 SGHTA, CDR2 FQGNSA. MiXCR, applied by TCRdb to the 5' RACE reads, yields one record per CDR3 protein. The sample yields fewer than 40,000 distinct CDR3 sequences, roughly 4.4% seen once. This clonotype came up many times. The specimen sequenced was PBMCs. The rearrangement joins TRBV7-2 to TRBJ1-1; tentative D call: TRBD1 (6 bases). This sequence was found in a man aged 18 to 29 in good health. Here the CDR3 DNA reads TGTGCCAGCAGCTTTGGTACAGGGCGAGGGAACACTGAAGCTTTCTTT. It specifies CASSFGTGRGNTEAFF. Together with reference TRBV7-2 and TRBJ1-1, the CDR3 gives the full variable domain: GAGVSQSPSNKVTEKGKDVELRCDPISGHTALYWYRQSLGQGLEFLIYFQGNSAPDKSGLPSDRFSAERTGGSVSTLTIQRTQQEDSAVYLCASSFGTGRGNTEAFFGQGTRLTVV.